These T cell receptor beta chains were read from a single sample in a study of cytomegalovirus exposure and HLA in healthy donors. Using immunoSEQ multiplex PCR, the repertoire was profiled, and TCRdb retains in-frame clones only, with some absent. The sample lists about 160,000 clones, around 85% occurring once. The source material was PBMCs. The receptors derive from a woman aged 25 to 45 in good health and CMV-seronegative. Each CDR3 is given with its conserved first and last residue. A D gene is named only where the DNA matches it firmly. Not all rows give a size; the values are once, few, many and, for expanded clones, a class.

clone_size j_call v_call d_call cdr3_aa cdr3_nt
- TRBJ2-5 TRBV19 - CASSTPGLPWETQYF TGTGCCAGTAGTACTCCGGGACTTCCGTGGGAGACCCAGTACTTC
- TRBJ2-3 TRBV10-3 TRBD1 CAIRDRQDRDTQYF TGTGCCATCAGGGACAGGCAGGATAGGGATACGCAGTATTTT
- TRBJ1-1 TRBV11-2 TRBD1 CASSLVRRTGSVNTEAFF TGTGCCAGCAGCTTAGTACGTCGGACAGGGAGCGTGAACACTGAAGCTTTCTTT
- TRBJ2-3 TRBV7-2 TRBD2 CASSLGGLSQIYTQYF TGTGCCAGCAGCTTAGGGGGACTATCCCAGATTTATACGCAGTATTTT
few TRBJ1-5 TRBV27 TRBD1 CASKTGGNQPQHF TGTGCAAGCAAGACAGGGGGCAATCAGCCCCAGCATTTT
once TRBJ2-6 TRBV10-3 TRBD2 CAISPSGSGDRGSSGANVLTF TGTGCCATCAGCCCCTCGGGGAGCGGGGATAGAGGGTCCTCTGGGGCCAACGTCCTGACTTTC
- TRBJ1-1 TRBV11-2 - CASSLGGGSSNTEAFF TGTGCCAGCAGCTTGGGGGGGGGCAGTTCGAACACTGAAGCTTTCTTT
- TRBJ2-7 TRBV14 TRBD2 CASSQVLVGLAGDAYEQYF TGTGCCAGCAGCCAAGTCCTTGTAGGGCTAGCGGGAGACGCCTACGAGCAGTACTTC
- TRBJ2-7 TRBV12-5 - CASGLTKDRPYEQYF TGTGCTAGTGGCCTAACCAAGGACAGACCCTACGAGCAGTACTTC
- TRBJ1-1 TRBV7-9 - CASSLSQLHTEAFF TGTGCCAGCAGCTTATCACAGCTTCACACTGAAGCTTTCTTT
- TRBJ2-1 TRBV28 TRBD2 CASFTSGGYNEQFF TGTGCCAGCTTCACTAGCGGGGGATACAATGAGCAGTTCTTC
- TRBJ2-7 TRBV15 TRBD1 CATSTGQGAKTYEQYF TGTGCCACCAGTACAGGCCAGGGGGCTAAAACCTACGAGCAGTACTTC
- TRBJ2-3 TRBV29-1 TRBD2 CSVARGGDTQYF TGCAGCGTTGCACGGGGGGGGGATACGCAGTATTTT
- TRBJ1-1 TRBV4-2 - CASSRLGPGGTEAFF TGTGCCAGCAGCCGCCTTGGGCCCGGGGGCACTGAAGCTTTCTTT
- TRBJ2-7 TRBV4-1 - CASSQVHRTYEQYF TGCGCCAGCAGCCAAGTTCACAGGACCTACGAGCAGTACTTC
- TRBJ1-1 TRBV7-2 - CASSLGGKAFF TGTGCCAGCAGCTTAGGAGGGAAAGCTTTCTTT
- TRBJ2-3 TRBV27 - CASSDRITDTQYF TGTGCCAGCAGCGACAGGATCACAGATACGCAGTATTTT